The T cell receptor beta chain under discussion was sequenced for a study of cytomegalovirus exposure and HLA in healthy donors. Concerning this clone: Its specificity is unknown.

The CDR3 is 15 residues long. The germline gives CDR1 SGHDN, CDR2 FVKESK. V dropped 1 base and J dropped 4; count of bases not matched to a gene: 4. Study-wide results and limits: The number of N-insertions in an Asian-associated ancestry cluster was reportedly below the 666-donor mean in a later analysis. The authors enumerated around 150 TCR beta chains as linked to cytomegalovirus. Some public TCRs appeared in many individuals, while most sequences were rare.

The study ran its PCR with 60 Vbeta and 13 Jbeta primers. Measured with immunoSEQ multiplex PCR; TCRdb has only the in-frame clones, and not every one. The listing contains just under 90,000 clones. Sequenced input: PBMCs. The V and J genes are TRBV14 and TRBJ1-3; TRBD1 matches 7 bases. This receptor was identified in a girl between 5 and 17 years old in good health and CMV-seropositive. CDR3 in DNA: TGTGCCAGCAGCCAAGGACAGGGTGCCGGAAACACCATATATTTT. Its translation is CASSQGQGAGNTIYF.